The 32 T cell receptor beta chains listed next were all sequenced from one sample in a study of shared clonotypes between healthy human individuals. The protocol was immunoSEQ multiplex PCR, while the TCRdb copy is restricted to in-frame clones and leaves out a portion. The sample gives fewer than 150,000 clones, approximately 70% of which show up once; around 25% is in the top ten. Sequencing input: memory CD8+ T cells sorted from blood. The subset: CD45RO+ cells pooled with CCR7-negative TemRA cells. Source of these receptors: a woman aged 25 to 45 in good health.

For the CDR3, the DNA is TGTGCCAGTAGTATAATCCCCGGAGGGGGCACTGAAGCTTTCTTT. Translation: CASSIIPGGGTEAFF. V usage is TRBV19 and J usage is TRBJ1-1, with D possibly being TRBD1 (6 bases). Looked up from germline, CDR1 is LNHDA and CDR2 is SQIVND (reference sequence). Trimming removed 2 bases from V and 4 bases from J, with 14 bases in between. This CDR3 contains 15 residues.

A single count supports this clone. The chain joins TRBV7-8 to TRBJ2-7; D could derive from TRBD1 or TRBD2 (7 bases each). Between the trimmed V and J ends, which lost 3 bases and 6 bases, there was a span of 15 bases. The CDR3 has 14 amino acids. Germline V lookup: CDR1 SGHVS, CDR2 FQNEAQ. CDR3 loop: CASSLQRDSGEQYF. As DNA, the CDR3 is TGTGCCAGCAGCTTGCAGCGGGACAGCGGCGAGCAGTACTTC.

The rearrangement links TRBV4-2 to TRBJ2-2, with TRBD2 matching over 10 bases. Trimming took 9 bases from V and 6 from J; bases not matched to a gene: 7. The V gene's germline CDR1 is LGHNA and CDR2 YNFKEQ. The CDR3 is made up of 14 amino acids. The CDR3 region is CASGGTSDAGELFF. The CDR3 DNA follows: TGTGCCAGTGGGGGGACTAGCGACGCCGGGGAGCTGTTTTTT.

The V call is TRBV25-1, the J call TRBJ1-2; D unclear. Germline V gene lookup returns CDR1 MGHDK and CDR2 SYGVNS. This CDR3 has 15 amino acids. Trimming took off 4 bases at V and 6 bases at J, with 18 bases between the two ends. The CDR3 protein is CASSANLHGSHGYTF. In nucleotides, the CDR3 is TGTGCCAGCAGTGCAAACCTCCACGGAAGTCATGGCTACACCTTC.

This clone appeared once. The chain carries TRBV28 and TRBJ1-4, with a tentative D call TRBD1 (6 bases). This CDR3 has 15 residues. With 6 bases removed from V and 3 bases from J, the gap between germline ends came to 14 bases. The germline V gene encodes CDR1 MDHEN and CDR2 SYDVKM. The CDR3 DNA sequence: TGTGCCAGCAGATTACAGGGACAAGCTAATGAAAAACTGTTTTTT. Translation: CASRLQGQANEKLFF.

This chain connects TRBV4-2 to TRBJ2-1; D gene uncertain. The CDR3 is 14 amino acids. CDR1 is LGHNA, CDR2 YNFKEQ, per germline. Trimming left V 1 base short and J 8 bases short, with 12 bases between. The CDR3 spells CASSQVSEQDEQFF. DNA of the CDR3: TGTGCCAGCAGCCAAGTATCTGAGCAGGATGAGCAGTTCTTC.

The chain uses TRBV11-2 and TRBJ2-7; D ambiguous. CDR1 and CDR2 from the germline V gene are SGHAT and FQNNGV. This CDR3 contains 12 residues. Trimming removed 2 bases from V and 3 bases from J, with 5 bases in between. The CDR3 sequence: CASSLSLYEQYF. The CDR3 coding sequence is TGTGCCAGCAGCTTATCCCTCTACGAGCAGTACTTC.

This rearrangement joins TRBV25-1 to TRBJ1-1, with 8 bases lining up with TRBD1. This CDR3 is 14 amino acids long. In germline, CDR1 is MGHDK, CDR2 SYGVNS. After removal of 5 bases from V and 4 bases from J, the junction contained 6 bases not matched to a gene. For the CDR3, the DNA is TGTGCCAGCAGTATACAGGGGGGAGGCACTGAAGCTTTCTTT. Amino acid sequence: CASSIQGGGTEAFF.

This clone was observed many times. V usage is TRBV28 and J usage is TRBJ2-7, with 12 bases that match TRBD2. Germline CDR1 and CDR2: MDHEN and SYDVKM. The CDR3 is 16 residues long. Trimming at V came to 4 bases and at J to 2 bases, leaving 6 bases not matched to a gene. The CDR3 spells CASSWGLAGQTYEQYF. CDR3 bases: TGTGCCAGCAGTTGGGGACTAGCGGGCCAGACCTACGAGCAGTACTTC.

The table lists this clone with a count of one. J is TRBJ2-7 and V is TRBV6-9; D perhaps matches TRBD1 (6 bases). Germline CDR1 and CDR2: MNHGY and SVAAGI. This CDR3 is 16 amino acids long. Deletions cut 4 bases from V and 1 base from J, with 17 bases between. The CDR3 reads CASSSSWQGSSYEQYF. Here the CDR3 DNA reads TGTGCCAGCAGTTCGTCGTGGCAGGGGAGTTCCTACGAGCAGTACTTC.

The rearrangement uses TRBV7-6 and TRBJ2-1, with 7 bases aligning to TRBD2. In germline, CDR1 is SGHVS, CDR2 FNYEAQ. This CDR3 has 17 amino acids. Unmatched junction bases numbered 13, after V lost 5 bases and J lost 3 bases. This chain's CDR3 is CASSTREAGEYYNEQFF. CDR3 DNA sequence: TGTGCCAGCAGCACCCGTGAGGCGGGAGAATACTACAATGAGCAGTTCTTC.

The genes are TRBV28 and TRBJ2-5; D not certain. CDR1 and CDR2 from the germline V gene are MDHEN and SYDVKM. Trimming shortened V by 4 bases and J by 5 bases, and 17 bases separated the two germline ends. There are 15 residues in the CDR3. The CDR3, as DNA: TGTGCCAGCAGTTGGGCTTACACGGCACAGGAGACCCAGTACTTC. Protein product: CASSWAYTAQETQYF.

The genes are TRBV10-3 and TRBJ2-7, with D possibly matching TRBD2 (5 bases). V dropped 1 base and J dropped 2 bases, with 15 bases sitting between them. Germline assignment: CDR1 ENHRY and CDR2 SYGVKD. The CDR3 is 16 residues long. The CDR3 DNA follows: TGTGCCATCAGTGAGTTTGGGAGAGCGCCACCCTACGAGCAGTACTTC. Translation: CAISEFGRAPPYEQYF.

This clone was counted at least ten times. The gene calls are TRBV2 and TRBJ2-7, with D possibly being TRBD1 (6 bases). In germline, CDR1 is SNHLY, CDR2 FYNNEI. Trimming shortened V by 6 bases and J by 2 bases, and 11 bases separated the two germline ends. The CDR3 is 13 amino acids. DNA of the CDR3: TGTGCCAGCAGCCCTACAGGGACCTACGAGCAGTACTTC. Translated: CASSPTGTYEQYF. Full variable domain (rest looked up from reference TRBV2 and TRBJ2-7): EPEVTQTPSHQVTQMGQEVILRCVPISNHLYFYWYRQILGQKVEFLVSFYNNEISEKSEIFDDQFSVERPDGSNFTLKIRSTKLEDSAMYFCASSPTGTYEQYFGPGTRLTVT.

The J gene is TRBJ2-7, the V gene TRBV6-1; TRBD2 agrees at 7 bases. V dropped 11 bases and J dropped 3; count of bases not matched to a gene: 7. CDR3 size: 12 residues. Germline CDR1 and CDR2: MNHNS and SASEGT. The CDR3 DNA reads TGTGCCGGAGCTAGCGGAGGCTACGAGCAGTACTTC. Translating it yields CAGASGGYEQYF.

The chain has TRBV5-4 and TRBJ1-1; D is undetermined. The germline V and J ends were trimmed by 1 base and 8 bases, with 9 bases remaining between them. Germline V gene data show CDR1 as SGHNT and CDR2 as YYREEE (reference sequence). The CDR3 spans 12 residues. The CDR3, as DNA: TGTGCCAGCAGCTTGAATTTGGTCGAAGCTTTCTTT. Translated: CASSLNLVEAFF.

This clone was found once. The chain employs TRBV5-4 and TRBJ2-2; the D is unclear. The CDR3 covers 16 residues. Germline V gives CDR1 SGHNT, CDR2 YYREEE (reference sequence). V shed 3 bases and J shed 5 bases, with 17 bases lying between them. The CDR3 reads CASSSLSRDITGELFF. CDR3 bases: TGTGCCAGCAGCTCACTATCAAGAGACATTACCGGGGAGCTGTTTTTT.

The chain has TRBV7-9 and TRBJ1-1; 9 nucleotides align to TRBD1. After removal of 5 bases from V and 3 bases from J, the junction contained 4 bases not matched to a gene. There are 14 residues in the CDR3. The germline CDR1 and CDR2 sequences are SEHNR and FQNEAQ (reference sequence). The CDR3 DNA sequence: TGTGCCAGCAGCCAACAGGGGGCCTACACTGAAGCTTTCTTT. Its protein product is CASSQQGAYTEAFF.

The sample holds many counts of this clone. The J gene is TRBJ2-1, the V gene TRBV2; 9 bases are a match to TRBD2. This CDR3 region has 16 residues. Germline loops: CDR1 SNHLY, CDR2 FYNNEI. V lost 1 base and J lost 7; bases outside the gene matches: 8. The DNA for the CDR3 is TGTGCCAGCAGTGAAGATCTAAGACTAGCGGATAATGAGCAGTTCTTC. It translates to CASSEDLRLADNEQFF.

The chain uses TRBV2 and TRBJ1-5, with D possibly matching TRBD1 (5 bases). The CDR3 consists of 15 residues. Germline CDR1 SNHLY, CDR2 FYNNEI. Trimming removed 2 bases at V and 2 bases at J, with 10 bases between. The CDR3: CASSEYRDGNQPQHF. For the CDR3, the DNA is TGTGCCAGCAGTGAATACCGGGACGGCAATCAGCCCCAGCATTTT.

The chain recombines TRBV5-1 with TRBJ2-2, with no clear D. V lost 7 bases to trimming and J lost 1 base, with 26 bases between them. The CDR3 contains 19 residues. Germline CDR1 reads SGHRS; CDR2 reads YFSETQ. CDR3 protein: CASEKTHHYHSVNTGELFF. CDR3 DNA: TGCGCCAGCGAAAAAACGCACCATTATCACAGCGTGAACACCGGGGAGCTGTTTTTT.

CDR3 region: CSVARRYGYTF. The DNA for the CDR3 is TGCAGCGTCGCTCGGAGGTATGGCTACACCTTC. The chain recombines TRBV29-1 with TRBJ1-2; D is unresolved. Germline V gene lookup returns CDR1 SQVTM and CDR2 ANQGSEA. This CDR3 is 11 amino acids long. Trimming shortened V by 6 bases and J by 5 bases, and 10 bases separated the two germline ends.

V usage is TRBV7-3 and J usage is TRBJ2-7, with TRBD2 as a possible D gene (6 bases). Per germline, CDR1 SGHTA and CDR2 FQGTGA. V was trimmed by 5 bases and J by 5 bases, leaving 19 bases between them. There are 15 residues in the CDR3. CDR3 nucleotide sequence: TGTGCCAGCAGCCAATGGGCGGGGACCATGGACGAGCAGTACTTC. Protein: CASSQWAGTMDEQYF.

There are a few counts of this clone. V is TRBV25-1 and J is TRBJ1-2, with a tentative D call TRBD1 (5 bases). Germline lookup yields CDR1 MGHDK and CDR2 SYGVNS. CDR3 length: 14 amino acids. Trimming removed 0 bases from V and 8 bases from J, with 13 bases in between. The CDR3 sequence: CASSEYKGTEGYTF. CDR3 sequence (DNA): TGTGCCAGCAGTGAATATAAGGGGACGGAAGGCTACACCTTC.

This clone was seen ten or more times. The rearrangement links TRBV4-1 to TRBJ2-1; 10 nucleotides align to TRBD2. The CDR3 extends over 15 amino acids. The V gene end was trimmed by 1 base and the J gene end by 9 bases; junction bases not matched to a gene: 6. Per the germline V gene, CDR1 is MGHRA and CDR2 is YSYEKL. CDR3 residues: CASSQVLAGVFEQFF. In DNA form, the CDR3 reads TGCGCCAGCAGCCAAGTCCTAGCGGGAGTTTTTGAGCAGTTCTTC.

This clone appeared a few times. V gene TRBV6-4 combines with J gene TRBJ2-3; perhaps TRBD2 as D (6 bases). This CDR3 region has 14 residues. V gave up 5 bases and J gave up 4 bases, with 13 bases separating them. Germline V gives CDR1 MRHNA, CDR2 SNTAGT. The CDR3 reads CASSQLAGADTQYF. CDR3 coding DNA: TGTGCCAGCAGTCAACTAGCCGGTGCAGATACGCAGTATTTT.

This rearrangement joins TRBV9 to TRBJ2-5, with 8 bases lining up with TRBD2. V was clipped by 4 bases and J by 1 base; unmatched bases: 9. This CDR3 spans 16 amino acids. CDR1 SGDLS and CDR2 YYNGEE come from the germline V gene. CDR3 loop: CASSPHGRAPQETQYF. DNA for the CDR3: TGTGCCAGCAGCCCCCACGGGAGGGCCCCCCAAGAGACCCAGTACTTC.

The chain employs TRBV7-2 and TRBJ2-7; the match to TRBD1 covers 7 bases. The germline V gene encodes CDR1 SGHTA and CDR2 FQGNSA. J was trimmed by 5 bases and V by 5 bases; bases with no gene match: 12. The CDR3 consists of 15 residues. The CDR3 protein is CASSLRDSPWDEQYF. CDR3 in DNA: TGTGCCAGCAGCCTCCGGGACAGTCCTTGGGACGAGCAGTACTTC.

This clone was observed many times. The chain recombines TRBV11-2 with TRBJ2-2; the D gene is possibly TRBD1 (5 bases). V gave up 7 bases and J gave up 4 bases, with 22 bases separating them. Germline loops: CDR1 SGHAT, CDR2 FQNNGV. This CDR3 is 17 amino acids long. CDR3 region: CASKHTRERVSTGELFF. In nucleotides, the CDR3 is TGTGCCAGCAAACACACCAGGGAAAGAGTCAGCACCGGGGAGCTGTTTTTT.

This clone was found once. The V and J genes are TRBV29-1 and TRBJ2-3; TRBD2 is a possible D gene (6 bases). The CDR3 length is 15 residues. With 1 base removed from V and 2 bases from J, the gap between germline ends came to 13 bases. Germline V gene sequence: CDR1 SQVTM, CDR2 ANQGSEA. The CDR3 nucleotides are TGCAGCGTTGAAGGCGGGACGGACCTCACAGATACGCAGTATTTT. It codes for CSVEGGTDLTDTQYF.

At least ten counts were recorded for this clone. Other DNA sequences in the sample encode the same CDR3. The rearrangement links TRBV2 to TRBJ1-2; unclear D gene. The CDR3 extends over 13 amino acids. Germline V gene sequence: CDR1 SNHLY, CDR2 FYNNEI. Trimming left V 3 bases short and J 4 bases short, with 9 bases between. The CDR3 protein is CASSDTPGYGYTF. The DNA of the CDR3 is TGTGCCAGCAGTGATACACCTGGCTATGGCTACACCTTC.

The chain couples TRBV5-4 to TRBJ2-1; TRBD2 might be the D (6 bases). CDR3 size: 16 residues. Trimming took 4 bases from V and 7 from J, leaving 21 bases between them. From germline, CDR1 is SGHNT and CDR2 YYREEE (reference sequence). The CDR3 DNA sequence: TGTGCCAGCAGCCAAGATGGAGGAAGGGGAGGAAATGAGCAGTTCTTC. This encodes CASSQDGGRGGNEQFF.